This is a list of T cell receptor beta chains from one sample in a study of response to subunit inactivated influenza vaccine. TCRdb ran MiXCR on the RT-PCR reads and lists one entry per CDR3 protein. Found here are about 780,000 distinct CDR3 sequences, approximately 17% of them singletons; the top ten hold roughly a tenth. The specimen was PBMCs from blood, collected roughly 5 days after vaccination. The receptors shown here come from a man aged 45-65 years who received an inactivated influenza vaccine. Each CDR3 is given with its conserved first and last residue. Each record gives: V gene, clone size, D gene, J gene, CDR3 DNA, CDR3 protein. D genes are given only for firm matches. Some rows have no size entry. The others give once, few or many, or a class for an expanded clone.

V: TRBV7-2; size: -; D: -; J: TRBJ2-7; DNA: TGTGCCAGCGCTTGGGCTAGCGCCGAGCAGTACTTC; CDR3: CASAWASAEQYF
V: TRBV20-1; size: -; D: -; J: TRBJ1-6; DNA: TGCAGTGCCTCGGTAGGGAGCTCCTATAATTCACCCCTCCACTTT; CDR3: CSASVGSSYNSPLHF
V: TRBV28; size: many; D: -; J: TRBJ2-1; DNA: TGTGCCAGCAGTCCTCGGACAGATCTCTACAATGAGCAGTTCTTC; CDR3: CASSPRTDLYNEQFF
V: TRBV18; size: -; D: TRBD2; J: TRBJ2-1; DNA: TGTGCCAGCTCACCACTGGGAAGCGGGAGATTCGGCAATGAGCAGTTCTTC; CDR3: CASSPLGSGRFGNEQFF
V: TRBV5-1; size: few; D: TRBD2; J: TRBJ2-7; DNA: TGCGCCAGCAGCTTGCTGGGGGTGGCTAGCGGGCTGCCCTTCTCTTTAGACGAGCAGTACTTC; CDR3: CASSLLGVASGLPFSLDEQYF
V: TRBV2; size: -; D: -; J: TRBJ2-2; DNA: TGTGCCAGTCGGTGGGGGCAAGGCGGGGAGCTGTTTTTT; CDR3: CASRWGQGGELFF
V: TRBV20-1; size: many; D: -; J: TRBJ2-1; DNA: TGCAGTGCTAGCGGGGGCGTCCCTGAGCAGTTCTTC; CDR3: CSASGGVPEQFF
V: TRBV7-2; size: many; D: -; J: TRBJ2-3; DNA: TGTGCCAGCAGCCAAGGGGGGGCAGATACGCAGTATTTT; CDR3: CASSQGGADTQYF
V: TRBV28; size: -; D: -; J: TRBJ2-1; DNA: TGTGCCAGCAGAGGGTGGGGGCAGGCGGGCAATGAGCAGTTCTTC; CDR3: CASRGWGQAGNEQFF
V: TRBV12-3/TRBV12-4; size: few; D: -; J: TRBJ1-1; DNA: TGTGCCAGCACCCAGGGGATCACTGAAGCTTTCTTT; CDR3: CASTQGITEAFF
V: TRBV4-3; size: many; D: -; J: TRBJ2-7; DNA: TGCGCCAGCAGCCAAGAACCCGAGACAGGGCAGTACTTC; CDR3: CASSQEPETGQYF
V: TRBV29-1; size: -; D: TRBD2; J: TRBJ2-1; DNA: TGCAGCGTTGATGCCTTAGCGGGAGTGAACTACAATGAGCAGTTCTTC; CDR3: CSVDALAGVNYNEQFF
V: TRBV7-8; size: few; D: -; J: TRBJ2-7; DNA: TGTGCCAGCAGCTCCTTCGTGGACTCCTACGAGCAGTACTTC; CDR3: CASSSFVDSYEQYF
V: TRBV9; size: -; D: TRBD2; J: TRBJ2-1; DNA: TGTGCCAGCAGCGTATCCAGCGGGAGCTACAATTGGCAGTTCTTC; CDR3: CASSVSSGSYNWQFF
V: TRBV7-9; size: -; D: -; J: TRBJ1-6; DNA: TGTGCCAGCAGCTTAGCGGGGGAATCACCCCTCCACTTT; CDR3: CASSLAGESPLHF
V: TRBV5-1; size: few; D: -; J: TRBJ2-2; DNA: TGCGCCAGCAGCTTGCACCAGGGCACTACGAACACCGGGGAGCTGTTTTTT; CDR3: CASSLHQGTTNTGELFF
V: TRBV4-3; size: -; D: -; J: TRBJ2-1; DNA: TGCGCCAGCAGCCAAACCAAACTAGCTTACAATGAGCAGTTCTTC; CDR3: CASSQTKLAYNEQFF
V: TRBV20-1; size: -; D: -; J: TRBJ2-7; DNA: TGCAGTGCGGCCCGCGATGGGGTAGAAGAGCAGTACTTC; CDR3: CSAARDGVEEQYF
V: TRBV12-3/TRBV12-4; size: -; D: -; J: TRBJ2-2; DNA: TGTGCCAGCAACCCTGGCGCCGGGGAGCTGTTTTTT; CDR3: CASNPGAGELFF
V: TRBV20-1; size: few; D: -; J: TRBJ1-1; DNA: TGCAGTGCTAGAAGGGCAGGGCCGAGGACTGAAGCTTTCTTT; CDR3: CSARRAGPRTEAFF
V: TRBV12-3/TRBV12-4; size: few; D: -; J: TRBJ2-3; DNA: TGTGCCAGCAGCAAACACGGGGTTAGCACAGATACGCAGTATTTT; CDR3: CASSKHGVSTDTQYF